This TCR beta chain originates from a study of T cell changes during pregnancy in multiple sclerosis. Data came from immunoSEQ multiplex PCR; TCRdb stores just in-frame clones and leaves some out. In the table there are roughly 110,000 clones, roughly 90% of which are singletons. This sequence was found in a female donor with multiple sclerosis, enrolled in a pregnancy study. The specimen was peripheral blood, collected after pregnancy.

CDR3 nucleotide sequence: TGCGCCAGCAGTAGGGGACTAGCAATGGAGACCCAGTACTTC. It translates to CASSRGLAMETQYF. This sequence joins TRBV4-1 and TRBJ2-5, with 9 positions matching TRBD2. Germline V lookup: CDR1 MGHRA, CDR2 YSYEKL. The V segment lost 6 bases and the J segment 5 bases; nucleotides outside the gene matches: 7. This CDR3 has 14 residues.